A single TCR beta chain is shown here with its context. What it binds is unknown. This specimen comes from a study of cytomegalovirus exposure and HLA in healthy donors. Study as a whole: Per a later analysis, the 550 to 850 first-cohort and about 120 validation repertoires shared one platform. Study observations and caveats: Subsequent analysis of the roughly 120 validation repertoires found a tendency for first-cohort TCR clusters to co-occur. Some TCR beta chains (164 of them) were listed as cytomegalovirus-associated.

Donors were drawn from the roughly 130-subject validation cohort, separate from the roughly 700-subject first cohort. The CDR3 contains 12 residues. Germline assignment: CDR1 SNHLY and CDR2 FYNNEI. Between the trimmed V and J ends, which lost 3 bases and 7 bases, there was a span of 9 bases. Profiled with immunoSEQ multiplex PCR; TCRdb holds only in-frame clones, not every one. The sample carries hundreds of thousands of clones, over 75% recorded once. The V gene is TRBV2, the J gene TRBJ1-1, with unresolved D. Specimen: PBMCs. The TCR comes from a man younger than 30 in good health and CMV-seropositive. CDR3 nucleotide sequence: TGTGCCAGCAGTGATGGGGTGAATGAAGCTTTCTTT. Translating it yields CASSDGVNEAFF.